This TCR beta chain was profiled in a study of patients and donors after allogeneic stem cell transplantation. One entry per CDR3 protein, called by TCRdb with MiXCR from the RT-PCR reads. The sample has tens of thousands of distinct CDR3 sequences, under 50% seen once. With V trimmed by 4 bases and J by 2 bases, 9 bases remained unmatched. This CDR3 has 15 amino acids. Germline lookup yields CDR1 DFQATT and CDR2 SNEGSKA (reference sequence). This clonotype originated in a human donor who was either an allogeneic HSCT recipient or a stem cell or donor lymphocyte infusion donor (not recorded which). It is not recorded whose cells these are; they may come from a transplant donor. The sample consisted of blood, either unsorted or a sorted T cell fraction (not recorded which). The chain couples TRBV20-1 to TRBJ1-2, with 8 positions matching TRBD1. The CDR3 region is CSAIDRRDRNYGYTF. CDR3 sequence (DNA): TGCAGTGCTATCGACCGAAGGGACAGGAACTATGGCTACACCTTC.